This T cell receptor (beta chain) was recorded in a study of prognosis after radiotherapy for stage I lung cancer. This CDR3 has 17 residues. Per the germline V gene, CDR1 is MNHEY and CDR2 is SVGEGT. Remarks on this clonotype: Its antigen is as yet unknown. A junction boundary mismatches the germline segment, possibly from a read error.

The study, taken as a whole, reports: Patients' TRBV and TRBJ gene usage reportedly differed by presence or absence of metastases.

Genomic DNA was subjected to two-round multiplex PCR for amplification of TCR beta CDR3. Round one of PCR was performed, and it used primers specific to each TRBV and TRBJ gene. One entry per CDR3 protein results from TCRdb running MiXCR on the multiplex PCR reads. The repertoire holds 38,000 or so distinct CDR3 sequences, with roughly a quarter as singletons. The source material was PBMCs, sampled before or after stereotactic body radiation therapy (not recorded which). The clonotype comes from a donor aged 50 or older with non-small cell lung cancer. The rearrangement links TRBV6-2 or TRBV6-3 to TRBJ2-1; 7 nucleotides agree with TRBD2. The DNA of the CDR3 is TGTGCCAGCAGTGAAGGTAGCGGCGGGAGCTCCCACAATGAGCAGTTCTTC. Amino acids: CASSEGSGGSSHNEQFF.